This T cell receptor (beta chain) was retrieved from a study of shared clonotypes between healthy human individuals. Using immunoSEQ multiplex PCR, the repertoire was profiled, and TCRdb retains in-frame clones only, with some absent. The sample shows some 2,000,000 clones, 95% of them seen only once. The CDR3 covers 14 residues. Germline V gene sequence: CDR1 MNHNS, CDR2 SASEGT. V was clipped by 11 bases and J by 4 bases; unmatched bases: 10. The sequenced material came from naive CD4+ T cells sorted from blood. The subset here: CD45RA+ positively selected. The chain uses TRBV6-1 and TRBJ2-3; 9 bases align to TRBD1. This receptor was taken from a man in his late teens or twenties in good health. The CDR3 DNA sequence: TGTGCCTCTAACAGGGGGCTGAGCGCAGATACGCAGTATTTT. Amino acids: CASNRGLSADTQYF.